What follows describes a single T cell receptor beta chain. The V end was cut by 6 bases, the J end by 6 bases, with 11 bases between. The CDR3 contains 12 residues. Germline CDR1 is SNHLY and CDR2 is FYNNEI. Profiled with immunoSEQ multiplex PCR; TCRdb holds only in-frame clones, not every one. In the table there are roughly 51,000 clones, over 80% of which are singletons. This sample was taken from a study of T cell changes during pregnancy in multiple sclerosis. The specimen comprised CD4+ T cells from peripheral blood mononuclear cells, sampled after pregnancy. The V call is TRBV2, the J call TRBJ1-2, with no clear D. This receptor was identified in a female donor in good health, enrolled as a control in a pregnancy study. CDR3: CASSRRRDGYTF. The CDR3 bases are TGTGCCAGCAGCCGCCGGAGGGATGGCTACACCTTC.